This T cell receptor (beta chain) was captured by sequencing in a study of blood T cells in healthy people across ages. PCR was performed a second time for about 7 to 12 cycles using a sample-barcoded 5' primer and a J-beta primer mix. From the 5' RACE reads, TCRdb called clonotypes with MiXCR, one entry per CDR3 protein. This table holds about 1.8 million distinct CDR3 sequences, around 50% found once. CDR1 is SEHNR and CDR2 is FQNEAQ in the germline V gene (reference sequence). V was shortened by 5 bases and J by 6 bases, with 14 bases between the two germline ends. This CDR3 has 13 residues. The receptor comes from a middle-aged woman in good health. Sequences were obtained from blood. The V gene is TRBV7-9, the J gene TRBJ2-7; D is perhaps TRBD1 (5 bases). CDR3 in amino acids: CASSLVGACEQYF. Here the CDR3 DNA reads TGTGCCAGCAGCCTCGTAGGGGCCTGCGAGCAGTACTTC.